This T cell receptor (beta chain) is from a study of HIV-infected patients and healthy controls. Roughly three months, about 14 weeks, into antiretroviral therapy, follow-up blood was collected. The repertoire came from unfractionated whole blood and reflected all unsorted peripheral T cells. This clonotype appeared many times. As yet, its antigen is unknown. Germline trimming cut 4 bases from V and 9 bases from J; bases unmatched to any gene: 19. The CDR3 loop spans 18 amino acids. Germline lookup yields CDR1 ENHRY and CDR2 SYGVKD. Study-level findings and limits: Mean usage of eight alpha and eight beta V genes differed significantly in HIV-infected patients versus controls. Significantly higher mean Gini indices appeared in HIV-infected repertoires, possibly reflecting oligoclonality.

Reverse transcription used about 510 ng RNA and constant-region primers for alpha and beta. Each of the alpha and beta chains got its own library through chain-specific third strand synthesis with indices. One primer pair amplified all rearrangements per chain; each cDNA got molecular barcodes. MiXCR, run by TCRdb on the 5' RACE reads, gives a single entry per CDR3 protein. The sample has roughly 13,000 distinct CDR3 sequences; roughly 12% are singletons. The sample was blood, taken during antiretroviral therapy. This sequence was found in an adult with HIV infection. The donor label of this sample is uncertain. This chain joins TRBV10-3 and TRBJ2-5, with TRBD2 matching over 11 bases. As DNA, the CDR3 is TGTGCCATCAGTGGGGGCTCACTAGCGGGGGACGCCGGGCGGGCCCAGTACTTC. Translation: CAISGGSLAGDAGRAQYF.